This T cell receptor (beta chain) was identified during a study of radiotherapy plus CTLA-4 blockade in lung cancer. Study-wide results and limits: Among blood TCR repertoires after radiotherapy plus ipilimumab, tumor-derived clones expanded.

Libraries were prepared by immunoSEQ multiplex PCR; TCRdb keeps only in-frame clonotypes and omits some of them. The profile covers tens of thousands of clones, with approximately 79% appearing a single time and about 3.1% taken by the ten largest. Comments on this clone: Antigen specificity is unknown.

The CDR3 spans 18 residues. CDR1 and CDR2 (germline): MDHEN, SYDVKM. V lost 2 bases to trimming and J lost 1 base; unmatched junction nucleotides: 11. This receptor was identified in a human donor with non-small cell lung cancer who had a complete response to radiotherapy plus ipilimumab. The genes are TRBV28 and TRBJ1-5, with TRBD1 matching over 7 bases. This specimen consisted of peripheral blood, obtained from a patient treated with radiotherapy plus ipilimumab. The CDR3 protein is CASSLRAGGTMSNQPQHF. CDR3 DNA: TGTGCCAGCAGTTTAAGGGCAGGGGGGACGATGAGCAATCAGCCCCAGCATTTT.